The 8 T cell receptor beta chains presented below share a single source sample, sequenced in a study of blood T cell repertoires in COVID-19. Produced via immunoSEQ multiplex PCR; TCRdb's table is partial and in-frame only. The data contain about 73,000 clones, 77% of them seen just once; the ten biggest clones take up around 2.3%. Sequences were obtained from peripheral blood. These receptor sequences come from a man in his sixties or seventies with COVID-19, enrolled during active disease.

The chain has TRBV28 and TRBJ2-2; 10 bases fit TRBD2. CDR3 length equals 16 residues. Germline CDR1 reads MDHEN; CDR2 reads SYDVKM. Trimming removed 4 bases from V and 4 bases from J; junction bases left unmatched: 6. The chain's CDR3 is CASSWRTSGLTGELFF. CDR3 DNA sequence: TGTGCCAGCAGTTGGCGGACTAGCGGACTCACCGGGGAGCTGTTTTTT.

This chain uses TRBV18 with TRBJ1-1; TRBD1 is a possible D gene (6 bases). Trimming left V 3 bases short and J 3 bases short, with 14 bases between. Germline-derived CDR1 and CDR2 are KGHSH and LQKENI. The length of the CDR3 is 15 residues. CDR3 in amino acids: CASSPGQGSYTEAFF. The CDR3 DNA reads TGTGCCAGCTCACCGGGTCAGGGGTCATACACTGAAGCTTTCTTT.

In this sample, this clone turned up a few times. V is TRBV25-1 and J is TRBJ2-1; TRBD2 agrees at 7 bases. V was pared by 1 base and J by 2 bases, with 8 bases of the junction left unmatched. The CDR3 contains 17 residues. In germline, CDR1 is MGHDK, CDR2 SYGVNS. DNA of the CDR3: TGTGCCAGCAGTGAATGGGGTGGGAGGGAGGCCTACAATGAGCAGTTCTTC. Amino acid sequence: CASSEWGGREAYNEQFF.

The chain links TRBV13 to TRBJ2-1, with D possibly TRBD1 on 5 matching bases. Trimming left V 0 bases short and J 5 bases short, with 8 bases between. Germline CDR1 is PRHDT and CDR2 is FYEKMQ (reference sequence). The CDR3 covers 14 residues. The chain's CDR3 is CASSLGTANNEQFF. The DNA of the CDR3 is TGTGCCAGCAGCTTAGGGACAGCCAACAATGAGCAGTTCTTC. Drawing the rest from reference TRBV13 and TRBJ2-1, the complete variable domain is AAGVIQSPRHLIKEKRETATLKCYPIPRHDTVYWYQQGPGQDPQFLISFYEKMQSDKGSIPDRFSAQQFSDYHSELNMSSLELGDSALYFCASSLGTANNEQFFGPGTRLTVL.

This chain connects TRBV2 to TRBJ2-7; 7 bases are shared with TRBD2. CDR3 size: 12 residues. Losses at the gene ends were 7 bases for V and 4 bases for J; bases not matched to a gene: 4. Germline CDR1 and CDR2: SNHLY and FYNNEI. The CDR3 DNA reads as TGTGCCAGCACCCAGCGGGAATACGAGCAGTACTTC. Its translation is CASTQREYEQYF.

The chain combines TRBV11-3 with TRBJ1-4, with a possible D match to TRBD1 (6 bases). Germline assignment: CDR1 SGHNT and CDR2 YENEEA. The V end lost 5 bases, the J end lost 5 bases, and 12 bases lay between the germline ends. The CDR3 extends over 14 amino acids. The CDR3 DNA follows: TGTGCCAGCAGCCGGAGGGGGGGGAATGAAAAACTGTTTTTT. Residues: CASSRRGGNEKLFF.

The count of this clone is one. This rearrangement joins TRBV3-1 (or the pseudogene TRBV3-2) to TRBJ1-2; 7 bases are shared with TRBD1. The CDR3 sequence is 15 residues long. Germline assignment: CDR1 LGHDT and CDR2 YNNKEL (reference sequence). J was trimmed by 0 bases and V by 1 base; bases with no gene match: 2. The CDR3 coding sequence is TGTGCCAGCAGCCAAGGGCAGGGGGCTAACTATGGCTACACCTTC. This encodes CASSQGQGANYGYTF.

This clone was observed a few times. The chain has TRBV28 and TRBJ1-5; no definite D call. CDR1 and CDR2 (germline): MDHEN, SYDVKM. V lost 4 bases, J lost 9 bases, and 7 bases lay in between. CDR3 length: 11 residues. The CDR3 loop is CASSSRGPQHF. CDR3 nucleotides: TGTGCCAGCAGTTCTCGGGGGCCCCAGCATTTT. The whole variable domain, filled in from reference TRBV28 and TRBJ1-5, reads DVKVTQSSRYLVKRTGEKVFLECVQDMDHENMFWYRQDPGLGLRLIYFSYDVKMKEKGDIPEGYSVSREKKERFSLILESASTNQTSMYLCASSSRGPQHFGDGTRLSIL.